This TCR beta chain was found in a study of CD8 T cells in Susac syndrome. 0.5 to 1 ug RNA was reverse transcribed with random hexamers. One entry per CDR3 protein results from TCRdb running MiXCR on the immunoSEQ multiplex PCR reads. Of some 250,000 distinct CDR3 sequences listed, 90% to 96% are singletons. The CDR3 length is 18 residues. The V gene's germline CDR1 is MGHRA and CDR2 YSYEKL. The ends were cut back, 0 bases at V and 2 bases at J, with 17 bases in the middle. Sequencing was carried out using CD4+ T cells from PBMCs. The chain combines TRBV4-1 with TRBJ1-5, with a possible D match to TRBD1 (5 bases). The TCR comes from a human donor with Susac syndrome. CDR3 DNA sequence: TGCGCCAGCAGCCAAGATCGGGGAGTGGGGCATGGCAATCAGCCCCAGCATTTT. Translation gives CASSQDRGVGHGNQPQHF.